Below, 28 T cell receptor beta chains from the same sample are listed, as sequenced in a study of cytomegalovirus exposure and HLA in healthy donors. Sequencing used immunoSEQ multiplex PCR; TCRdb keeps in-frame clones, though not all of them. This table has about 120,000 clones, approximately 89% appearing once. The sequencing input was PBMCs. The receptors shown here come from a woman aged 18-29 years in good health and CMV-seronegative.

This chain links TRBV5-1 with TRBJ1-1, with no clear D. The CDR3 runs to 13 residues. CDR1 and CDR2 (germline): SGHRS, YFSETQ. Trimming cost V 6 bases and J 4 bases, with 13 bases left between them. In DNA, the CDR3 is TGCGCCAGCACCTACGGGGTCGGCACTGAAGCTTTCTTT. Amino acid sequence: CASTYGVGTEAFF.

V gene TRBV6-4 combines with J gene TRBJ2-1; TRBD2 matches at 10 bases. Germline CDR1 and CDR2: MRHNA and SNTAGT. Losses at the gene ends were 3 bases for V and 9 bases for J; bases not matched to a gene: 8. This CDR3 is 15 amino acids long. CDR3 bases: TGTGCCAGCAGTGAAGAAGCGGGGGGGCAGGTTGAGCAGTTCTTC. Protein product: CASSEEAGGQVEQFF.

V usage is TRBV12-5 and J usage is TRBJ2-1, with 11 bases aligning to TRBD2. V lost 9 bases, J lost 5 bases, and 3 bases stayed unmatched. The CDR3 sequence is 13 residues long. Per the germline V gene, CDR1 is LGHNT and CDR2 is FRNRAP. The CDR3 region has the DNA TGTGCTAGCTCGACTAGCGGGAACAATGAGCAGTTCTTC. Translated: CASSTSGNNEQFF.

This chain uses TRBV6-1 with TRBJ2-7; the D gene is possibly TRBD2 (5 bases). Trimming took off 4 bases at V and 6 bases at J, with 13 bases between the two ends. CDR1 MNHNS and CDR2 SASEGT come from the germline V gene. The CDR3 loop spans 13 amino acids. CDR3 DNA sequence: TGTGCCAGCAGTGGTGTCGGGATCGGCGAGCAGTACTTC. Its translation: CASSGVGIGEQYF.

V is TRBV28 and J is TRBJ2-3, with D possibly matching TRBD1 (5 bases). Trimming stripped 6 bases from V and 2 bases from J, with 15 bases between. CDR3 length: 15 amino acids. Germline CDR1 MDHEN, CDR2 SYDVKM. CDR3 sequence reads: CASRPTTVYTDTQYF. As DNA, the CDR3 is TGTGCCAGCAGGCCGACGACAGTATACACAGATACGCAGTATTTT.

The sample holds one count of this clone. V is TRBV6-4 and J is TRBJ2-3; possible D gene TRBD1, 6 bases. V was shortened by 4 bases and J by 2 bases, with 7 bases between the two germline ends. The CDR3 runs 13 residues. Germline-derived CDR1 and CDR2 are MRHNA and SNTAGT. The CDR3 DNA reads TGTGCCAGCAGTGCAGGGGACACAGATACGCAGTATTTT. Protein product: CASSAGDTDTQYF.

The V gene is TRBV21-1, the J gene TRBJ2-7; no check of the table's D call, TRBD2, against the DNA was made. TRBV21-1 is labeled a pseudogene. The CDR3 is made up of 12 amino acids. CDR3 sequence: CASSNPAYEQYF. The CDR3 DNA sequence: TGTGCCAGCAGCAACCCGGCCTACGAGCAGTACTTC.

This clone was recorded a few times. The rearrangement uses TRBV23-1 and TRBJ2-3; perhaps TRBD2 as D (6 bases). TRBV23-1 is classed as an ORF, of uncertain function. The CDR3 length is 16 residues. With 6 bases removed from V and 2 bases from J, the gap between germline ends came to 18 bases. The CDR3 region has the DNA TGCGCCAGCAGGGACCGGGAGACAACATACACAGATACGCAGTATTTT. It yields the protein CASRDRETTYTDTQYF.

The chain has TRBV5-1 and TRBJ2-1; TRBD1 might be the D (6 bases). V was clipped by 2 bases and J by 3 bases, with 6 bases between them. There are 13 residues in the CDR3. Germline assignment: CDR1 SGHRS and CDR2 YFSETQ. In nucleotides, the CDR3 is TGCGCCAGCAGCTTAGGGGGCTACAATGAGCAGTTCTTC. Translating gives CASSLGGYNEQFF.

This chain uses TRBV14 with TRBJ2-6; 11 nucleotides align to TRBD1. Germline CDR1 and CDR2: SGHDN and FVKESK. J was trimmed by 2 bases and V by 6 bases; bases with no gene match: 6. The CDR3 has 17 residues. Here the CDR3 DNA reads TGTGCCAGCAGGTTACCGGGACAGGGGGCTGGGGCCAACGTCCTGACTTTC. Amino acid sequence: CASRLPGQGAGANVLTF.

The chain is built from TRBV7-8 and TRBJ1-1; 10 nucleotides line up with TRBD1. Germline-derived CDR1 and CDR2 are SGHVS and FQNEAQ. The CDR3 is made up of 16 amino acids. J lost 10 bases, V lost 4 bases, and 15 bases had no gene match. Here the CDR3 DNA reads TGTGCCAGCAGCTCACGTGGGGGACAGGGGACGCCTAGAGCTTTCTTT. This sequence encodes CASSSRGGQGTPRAFF.

This chain connects TRBV30 to TRBJ2-2; D gene ambiguous. Per germline, CDR1 GTSNPN and CDR2 SVGIG (reference sequence). Trimming stripped 4 bases from V and 1 base from J, with 4 bases between. The CDR3 has 12 residues. The chain's CDR3 is CAWTGNTGELFF. The CDR3 DNA reads TGTGCCTGGACAGGGAACACCGGGGAGCTGTTTTTT.

This chain connects TRBV5-6 to TRBJ2-7; 11 bases match TRBD2. V lost 2 bases and J lost 3; bases outside the gene matches: 1. The CDR3 runs 14 residues. Germline lookup yields CDR1 SGHDT and CDR2 YYEEEE. The CDR3 DNA reads TGTGCCAGCAGCTTCGGGACTAGCGGCTACGAGCAGTACTTC. It translates to CASSFGTSGYEQYF.

This clone was observed once. One junction end disagrees with the germline gene, perhaps due to a read error. CDR3 bases: TGTGCTAGCAGCCGACTCGGGGGCGGGAGCGGAGACACAGATACGCAGTATTTT. Residues: CASSRLGGGSGDTDTQYF. The chain is built from TRBV7-7 and TRBJ2-3; D is possibly TRBD2 (7 bases). Looked up from germline, CDR1 is SSHAT and CDR2 is FNYEAQ (reference sequence). The CDR3 sequence is 18 residues long.

The rearrangement joins TRBV27 to TRBJ2-1; 8 nucleotides line up with TRBD1. Germline CDR1 is MNHEY and CDR2 is SMNVEV (reference sequence). The CDR3 covers 15 residues. Trimming took 4 bases from V and 2 from J; bases not matched to a gene: 4. In nucleotides, the CDR3 is TGTGCCAGCAGTTACCAGGGGGCTACCTACAATGAGCAGTTCTTC. It codes for CASSYQGATYNEQFF.

The chain links TRBV19 to TRBJ1-4; tentative D call: TRBD1 (6 bases). Trimming took 7 bases from V and 7 from J, leaving 25 bases between them. Germline loops: CDR1 LNHDA, CDR2 SQIVND (reference sequence). CDR3 length equals 17 residues. CDR3 loop: CASTHPSKGERVEKLFF. CDR3 coding DNA: TGTGCCAGTACCCATCCTTCGAAGGGGGAGCGAGTTGAAAAACTGTTTTTT.

The chain uses TRBV29-1 and TRBJ1-1; TRBD1 is a possible D gene (6 bases). The CDR3 extends over 14 amino acids. With 4 bases removed from V and 0 bases from J, the gap between germline ends came to 12 bases. Germline V CDR1 and CDR2: SQVTM, ANQGSEA. The CDR3 DNA is TGCAGCGTTGTCCAGGGGACAATGAACACTGAAGCTTTCTTT. Protein sequence: CSVVQGTMNTEAFF.

This clone has more than one count but fewer than ten. This sequence joins TRBV28 and TRBJ1-2; TRBD1 matches at 12 bases. Losses at the gene ends were 6 bases for V and 5 bases for J; bases not matched to a gene: 4. The CDR3 runs to 14 residues. The V gene's germline CDR1 is MDHEN and CDR2 SYDVKM. The DNA of the CDR3 is TGTGCCAGCAGGGGGACAGGGGGCACGTATGGCTACACCTTC. Its protein product is CASRGTGGTYGYTF.

In its sample, this clone was seen once. The chain combines TRBV9 with TRBJ2-5; 8 nucleotides agree with TRBD1. CDR1 SGDLS and CDR2 YYNGEE come from the germline V gene. V lost 3 bases, J lost 5 bases, and 6 bases stayed unmatched. This CDR3 contains 14 residues. The CDR3, as DNA: TGTGCCAGCAGCGCCAGGACAGGGTTGGAGACCCAGTACTTC. It yields the protein CASSARTGLETQYF.

The chain joins TRBV30 to TRBJ1-1; no reliable D call. Germline CDR1 and CDR2: GTSNPN and SVGIG (reference sequence). Trimming took off 8 bases at V and 4 bases at J, with 14 bases between the two ends. CDR3 length: 12 amino acids. The CDR3 reads CAGDMTSTEAFF. The CDR3 coding sequence is TGTGCCGGAGATATGACTAGCACTGAAGCTTTCTTT.

The chain joins TRBV18 to TRBJ1-2; possibly TRBD1 for D (6 bases). The V end was cut by 0 bases, the J end by 3 bases, with 8 bases between. The CDR3 runs 14 residues. CDR1 is KGHSH, CDR2 LQKENI, per germline. The CDR3 region has the DNA TGTGCCAGCTCACCACCAACAGGGTACTATGGCTACACCTTC. Residues: CASSPPTGYYGYTF. Full variable domain (outside the CDR3, taken from reference TRBV18 and TRBJ1-2): NAGVMQNPRHLVRRRGQEARLRCSPMKGHSHVYWYRQLPEEGLKFMVYLQKENIIDESGMPKERFSAEFPKEGPSILRIQQVVRGDSAAYFCASSPPTGYYGYTFGSGTRLTVV.

V gene TRBV2 combines with J gene TRBJ1-5, with TRBD1 identical over 8 bases. Per the germline V gene, CDR1 is SNHLY and CDR2 is FYNNEI. The CDR3 is 15 amino acids. The V gene end was trimmed by 6 bases and the J gene end by 0 bases; junction bases not matched to a gene: 4. DNA for the CDR3: TGTGCCAGCAGCGCGGGACAGGCTAGCAATCAGCCCCAGCATTTT. Translated: CASSAGQASNQPQHF. The entire variable domain, with the rest obtained from reference TRBV2 and TRBJ1-5, is as follows: EPEVTQTPSHQVTQMGQEVILRCVPISNHLYFYWYRQILGQKVEFLVSFYNNEISEKSEIFDDQFSVERPDGSNFTLKIRSTKLEDSAMYFCASSAGQASNQPQHFGDGTRLSIL.

The V and J genes are TRBV4-2 and TRBJ1-3, with D unclear. Trimming cost V 0 bases and J 0 bases, with 12 bases left between them. Germline assignment: CDR1 LGHNA and CDR2 YNFKEQ. The CDR3 covers 17 residues. The CDR3 reads CASSQDFLSPSGNTIYF. CDR3 nucleotides: TGTGCCAGCAGCCAAGATTTCCTGAGTCCCTCTGGAAACACCATATATTTT.

The chain joins TRBV7-2 to TRBJ2-1; D might be TRBD2 (6 bases). From germline, CDR1 is SGHTA and CDR2 FQGNSA. The V end was cut by 4 bases, the J end by 12 bases, with 19 bases between. The CDR3 runs 14 residues. The CDR3 nucleotides read TGTGCCAGCAGCTCTAGCCGAGCGGCTAGCGTGCAGTTCTTC. Protein: CASSSSRAASVQFF.

The chain combines TRBV29-1 with TRBJ1-2, with D possibly TRBD1 on 5 matching bases. The CDR3 has 14 amino acids. Per germline, CDR1 SQVTM and CDR2 ANQGSEA. V was shortened by 0 bases and J by 9 bases, with 17 bases between the two germline ends. CDR3 sequence: CSVEDPQGRSSYTF. In DNA, the CDR3 is TGCAGCGTTGAAGATCCTCAGGGAAGATCGAGCTACACCTTC.

This rearrangement joins TRBV29-1 to TRBJ2-2; TRBD1 matches at 8 bases. With V trimmed by 5 bases and J by 3 bases, 11 bases remained unmatched. Germline V gene data show CDR1 as SQVTM and CDR2 as ANQGSEA. The CDR3 spans 16 residues. CDR3 in amino acids: CSVTLGDRRYTGELFF. As DNA, the CDR3 is TGCAGCGTTACACTTGGGGACAGGAGGTACACCGGGGAGCTGTTTTTT.

The gene calls are TRBV6-5 and TRBJ1-1; 8 bases are a match to TRBD1. Per the germline V gene, CDR1 is MNHEY and CDR2 is SVGAGI. The trim removed 0 bases at V and 6 bases at J, leaving 9 bases unmatched. The CDR3 totals 16 residues. The CDR3, as DNA: TGTGCCAGCAGTTACTCGATAGGCAGGGGGCGCCCTGAAGCTTTCTTT. Translation: CASSYSIGRGRPEAFF.

The chain is built from TRBV18 and TRBJ2-5, with 11 bases that match TRBD2. Germline V gene data show CDR1 as KGHSH and CDR2 as LQKENI. This CDR3 region has 16 residues. Germline trimming cut 4 bases from V and 1 base from J; bases unmatched to any gene: 5. CDR3 DNA: TGTGCCAGCTCACTTAGCGGGAGGGCAAGCCAAGAGACCCAGTACTTC. Translating it yields CASSLSGRASQETQYF.